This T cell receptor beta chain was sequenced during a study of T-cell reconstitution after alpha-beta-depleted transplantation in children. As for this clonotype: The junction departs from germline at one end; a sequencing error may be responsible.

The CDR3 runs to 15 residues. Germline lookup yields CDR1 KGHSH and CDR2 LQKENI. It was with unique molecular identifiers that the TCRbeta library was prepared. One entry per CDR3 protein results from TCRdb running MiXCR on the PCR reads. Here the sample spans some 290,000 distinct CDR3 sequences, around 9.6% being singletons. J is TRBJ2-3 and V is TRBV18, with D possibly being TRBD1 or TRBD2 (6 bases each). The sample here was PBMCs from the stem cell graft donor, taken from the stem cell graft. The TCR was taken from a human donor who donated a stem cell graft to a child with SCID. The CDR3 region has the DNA TGTGCCAGCTCCCTCGTGGGGGGCGAAACAGATACGCGGTATTTT. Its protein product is CASSLVGGETDTRYF.